The 21 T cell receptor beta chains given below trace back to one sample, sequenced in a study of patients and donors after allogeneic stem cell transplantation. From the RT-PCR reads, TCRdb called clonotypes with MiXCR, one entry per CDR3 protein. The data contain over 400,000 distinct CDR3 sequences, around 15% of them singletons. Source material: blood, either unsorted or a sorted T cell fraction (not recorded which). The receptors derive from a human donor who was either an allogeneic HSCT recipient or a stem cell or donor lymphocyte infusion donor (not recorded which). It is not recorded whose cells these are; they may come from a transplant donor.

This clonotype was found a few times. V gene TRBV15 combines with J gene TRBJ2-5; no clear D gene. The length of the CDR3 is 15 residues. Germline CDR1 and CDR2: LNHNV and YYDKDF (reference sequence). The V gene lost 5 bases and the J gene lost 3 bases, with 16 bases spanning the gap. CDR3 coding DNA: TGTGCCACCAGCCTCGCGGCGGACCCGGAAGAGACCCAGTACTTC. This encodes CATSLAADPEETQYF.

The chain uses TRBV9 and TRBJ2-2, with no clear D. V lost 0 bases to trimming and J lost 0 bases, with 9 bases between them. Germline-derived CDR1 and CDR2 are SGDLS and YYNGEE. The CDR3 runs 16 residues. CDR3 coding DNA: TGTGCCAGCAGCGTAGGACCGCCGCCGAACACCGGGGAGCTGTTTTTT. The encoded protein is CASSVGPPPNTGELFF.

The chain employs TRBV4-3 and TRBJ2-1; 7 positions agree with TRBD2. This CDR3 is built from 15 residues. V gave up 1 base and J gave up 4 bases; unmatched junction bases: 4. Germline V gene sequence: CDR1 LGHNA, CDR2 YSLEER. CDR3: CASSQVLAVYNEQFF. CDR3 DNA: TGCGCCAGCAGCCAAGTGCTAGCGGTATACAATGAGCAGTTCTTC.

The chain is built from TRBV14 and TRBJ2-7; D unresolved. Trimming took 5 bases from V and 7 from J, leaving 21 bases between them. There are 15 residues in the CDR3. Germline CDR1 reads SGHDN; CDR2 reads FVKESK. As DNA, the CDR3 is TGTGCCAGCAGCGCCCCCCGATCGGGCGTTTATGAGCAGTACTTC. Protein product: CASSAPRSGVYEQYF.

J is TRBJ1-1 and V is TRBV19; D may be TRBD1 (5 bases). The V end was cut by 7 bases, the J end by 0 bases, with 12 bases between. The CDR3 extends over 14 amino acids. Germline V gene lookup returns CDR1 LNHDA and CDR2 SQIVND (reference sequence). The CDR3: CASMTTAMNTEAFF. The CDR3 DNA reads as TGTGCCAGTATGACGACAGCTATGAACACTGAAGCTTTCTTT. Using reference TRBV19 and TRBJ1-1 for the parts outside the CDR3, the full variable domain is DGGITQSPKYLFRKEGQNVTLSCEQNLNHDAMYWYRQDPGQGLRLIYYSQIVNDFQKGDIAEGYSVSREKKESFPLTVTSAQKNPTAFYLCASMTTAMNTEAFFGQGTRLTVV.

The chain has TRBV20-1 and TRBJ2-5; D gene ambiguous. The CDR3 sequence is 13 residues long. Germline CDR1 DFQATT, CDR2 SNEGSKA (reference sequence). Trimming pared 4 bases from V and 7 bases from J, leaving 16 bases between. CDR3 DNA sequence: TGCAGTGCTAATGGCGGTGGGAAGGCGACCCAGTACTTC. Translated, it gives CSANGGGKATQYF.

The table lists this clonotype with a few counts. DNA of the CDR3: TGTGCCAGTATGACGGCGGGAAGCGGCTATGGCTACACCTTC. Translation: CASMTAGSGYGYTF. This rearrangement joins TRBV19 to TRBJ1-2, with no clear D. The CDR3 is 14 amino acids. Trimming took off 7 bases at V and 4 bases at J, with 16 bases between the two ends. Germline V lookup: CDR1 LNHDA, CDR2 SQIVND (reference sequence).

This chain joins TRBV12-3 or TRBV12-4 and TRBJ2-7; D is possibly TRBD1 (6 bases). Between the trimmed V and J ends, which lost 6 bases and 5 bases, there was a span of 29 bases. The CDR3 has 18 amino acids. The CDR3 here is CASSVFPLLRDKAHEQYF. The DNA of the CDR3 is TGTGCCAGCAGCGTTTTTCCTCTTTTAAGGGACAAGGCCCACGAGCAGTACTTC.

This clonotype was observed a few times. The J gene is TRBJ2-3, the V gene TRBV9; D gene unclear. V shed 4 bases and J shed 4 bases, with 13 bases lying between them. Per the germline V gene, CDR1 is SGDLS and CDR2 is YYNGEE. CDR3 length: 14 residues. This CDR3 reads CASSSMIIADTQYF. The CDR3 DNA sequence: TGTGCCAGCAGCTCAATGATTATCGCAGATACGCAGTATTTT.

The J gene is TRBJ2-2, the V gene TRBV27; D not certain. Germline V gives CDR1 MNHEY, CDR2 SMNVEV (reference sequence). This CDR3 spans 12 amino acids. Trimming shortened V by 6 bases and J by 3 bases, and 5 bases separated the two germline ends. The DNA for the CDR3 is TGTGCCAGCAGACAGCACACCGGGGAGCTGTTTTTT. This codes for CASRQHTGELFF.

The V and J genes are TRBV11-2 and TRBJ1-2; TRBD1 might be the D (6 bases). The CDR3 runs to 15 residues. V was trimmed by 2 bases and J by 4 bases, leaving 14 bases between them. Germline V gene lookup returns CDR1 SGHAT and CDR2 FQNNGV. CDR3: CASSLRGRGGYGYTF. In DNA, the CDR3 is TGTGCCAGCAGCTTAAGAGGCAGGGGAGGCTATGGCTACACCTTC.

Points on this clonotype: A read error may produce the germline difference seen at one junction end. The rearrangement joins TRBV7-8 to TRBJ1-2, with D possibly matching TRBD1 (6 bases). The length of the CDR3 is 15 residues. The V gene's germline CDR1 is SGHVS and CDR2 FQNEAQ. The CDR3 coding sequence is TGTGCCAGCAGCTCACAGGGCGACCGTTCCTATTGCTACACCTTC. This encodes CASSSQGDRSYCYTF.

The chain links TRBV9 to TRBJ2-7, with D perhaps matching TRBD2 (5 bases). V lost 6 bases and J lost 2, with 9 bases in between. Germline V gene lookup returns CDR1 SGDLS and CDR2 YYNGEE. This CDR3 has 12 amino acids. The CDR3 nucleotides are TGTGCCAGCACGGACTTAACCTACGAGCAGTACTTC. Translating it yields CASTDLTYEQYF.

This clonotype was counted between two and nine times. DNA of the CDR3: TGTGCCAGCAGCCTCCCGGGACAGGGGCAAGAGACCCAGTACTTC. Residues: CASSLPGQGQETQYF. The chain is built from TRBV28 and TRBJ2-5; 10 nucleotides line up with TRBD1. From germline, CDR1 is MDHEN and CDR2 SYDVKM. J gave up 2 bases and V 6 bases, and 6 bases lay outside the gene matches. There are 15 residues in the CDR3.

The V and J genes are TRBV20-1 and TRBJ1-5; D may be TRBD1 (5 bases). Trimming took off 1 base at V and 1 base at J, with 8 bases between the two ends. The CDR3 contains 14 residues. In germline, CDR1 is DFQATT, CDR2 SNEGSKA (reference sequence). DNA of the CDR3: TGCAGTGCTAGAGTGAGGGGAAGCAATCAGCCCCAGCATTTT. This translates into CSARVRGSNQPQHF.

The chain uses TRBV5-6 and TRBJ1-2, with D uncertain. The germline V and J ends were trimmed by 4 bases and 3 bases, with 10 bases remaining between them. Germline lookup yields CDR1 SGHDT and CDR2 YYEEEE. This CDR3 has 13 amino acids. The CDR3 here is CASSPSVDYGYTF. The CDR3 DNA follows: TGTGCCAGCAGCCCGTCAGTGGACTATGGCTACACCTTC.

The sample holds many counts of this clonotype. This chain connects TRBV5-1 to TRBJ2-1; no clear D gene. Germline CDR1 reads SGHRS; CDR2 reads YFSETQ. V lost 0 bases, J lost 7 bases, and 8 bases lay in between. The CDR3 is 13 amino acids. The CDR3 nucleotides are TGCGCCAGCAGCTTGGCCGGAAGGAATGAGCAGTTCTTC. Encoded protein: CASSLAGRNEQFF.

The chain combines TRBV6-5 with TRBJ2-7; no reliable D call. There are 14 residues in the CDR3. Germline CDR1 reads MNHEY; CDR2 reads SVGAGI. V was pared by 0 bases and J by 5 bases, with 11 bases between. The CDR3 bases are TGTGCCAGCAGTTACTCGAGGTCGCGCGACGAGCAGTACTTC. Its protein product is CASSYSRSRDEQYF.

The chain carries TRBV9 and TRBJ2-1, with D uncertain. The ends were cut back, 3 bases at V and 0 bases at J, with 10 bases in the middle. The germline V gene encodes CDR1 SGDLS and CDR2 YYNGEE. CDR3 length: 15 residues. CDR3 in amino acids: CASSAPGSSYNEQFF. CDR3 nucleotides: TGTGCCAGCAGCGCTCCCGGGTCCTCCTACAATGAGCAGTTCTTC.

In this sample, this clonotype turned up a few times. The rearrangement joins TRBV6-2 or TRBV6-3 to TRBJ2-7; D perhaps matches TRBD1 (6 bases). The CDR3 extends over 14 amino acids. The germline V gene has CDR1 MNHEY and CDR2 SVGEGT. The V and J ends lost 3 bases and 2 bases respectively, with 11 bases between them. Written as DNA, the CDR3 is TGTGCCAGCAGTTATGGGGGCGGTGCCTACGAGCAGTACTTC. This sequence encodes CASSYGGGAYEQYF.

This clonotype was observed a few times. The CDR3 sequence: CASSHYGVYNEQFF. The CDR3 coding sequence is TGTGCCAGCAGCCATTACGGGGTATACAATGAGCAGTTCTTC. The chain employs TRBV14 and TRBJ2-1; possible D gene TRBD2, 5 bases. Germline CDR1 and CDR2: SGHDN and FVKESK. V was pared by 3 bases and J by 4 bases, with 10 bases between. The CDR3 spans 14 residues. Drawing the rest from reference TRBV14 and TRBJ2-1, the complete variable domain is EAGVTQFPSHSVIEKGQTVTLRCDPISGHDNLYWYRRVMGKEIKFLLHFVKESKQDESGMPNNRFLAERTGGTYSTLKVQPAELEDSGVYFCASSHYGVYNEQFFGPGTRLTVL.